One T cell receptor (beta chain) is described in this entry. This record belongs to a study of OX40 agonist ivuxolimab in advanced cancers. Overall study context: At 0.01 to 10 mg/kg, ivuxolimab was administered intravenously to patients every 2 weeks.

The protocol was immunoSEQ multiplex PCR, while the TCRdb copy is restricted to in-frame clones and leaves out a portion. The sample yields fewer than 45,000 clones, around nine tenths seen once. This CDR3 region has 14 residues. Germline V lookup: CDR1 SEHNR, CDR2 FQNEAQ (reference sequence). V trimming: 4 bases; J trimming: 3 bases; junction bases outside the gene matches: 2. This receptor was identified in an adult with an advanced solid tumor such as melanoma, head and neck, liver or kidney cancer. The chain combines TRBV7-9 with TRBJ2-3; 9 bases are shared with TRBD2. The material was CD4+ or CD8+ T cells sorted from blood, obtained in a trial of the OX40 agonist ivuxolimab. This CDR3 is CASSSSGRTDTQYF. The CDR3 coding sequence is TGTGCCAGCAGCTCGAGCGGGAGGACAGATACGCAGTATTTT.